Below, 30 T cell receptor beta chains from the same sample are listed, as sequenced in a study of blood T cell repertoires in COVID-19. Using immunoSEQ multiplex PCR, the repertoire was profiled, and TCRdb retains in-frame clones only, with some absent. The data show about 290,000 clones, roughly 91% seen once. Material for sequencing was peripheral blood. The receptors come from a man aged 35-49 years with acute or convalescent COVID-19.

This chain uses TRBV18 with TRBJ1-1, with 7 positions matching TRBD1. Germline CDR1 reads KGHSH; CDR2 reads LQKENI. This CDR3 contains 15 residues. J lost 2 bases, V lost 3 bases, and 6 bases had no gene match. CDR3 sequence: CASSPRQGSNTEAFF. The CDR3 DNA sequence: TGTGCCAGCTCACCCAGACAGGGAAGCAACACTGAAGCTTTCTTT.

This chain uses TRBV5-1 with TRBJ2-3; D may be TRBD2 (5 bases). CDR1 and CDR2 from the germline V gene are SGHRS and YFSETQ. This CDR3 is built from 13 residues. Trimming removed 9 bases at V and 4 bases at J, with 15 bases between. The DNA of the CDR3 is TGCGCCACCTCTAGCAATCGGGCAGATACGCAGTATTTT. Translation: CATSSNRADTQYF.

This clone has just one count. V gene TRBV6-6 combines with J gene TRBJ2-2, with 8 bases that match TRBD1. The germline V gene encodes CDR1 MNHNY and CDR2 SVGAGI (reference sequence). This CDR3 contains 15 residues. V was pared by 6 bases and J by 1 base, with 4 bases of the junction left unmatched. The CDR3 region has the DNA TGTGCCAGCAGACTCGGGACAGGGAACACCGGGGAGCTGTTTTTT. Encoded protein: CASRLGTGNTGELFF.

This chain uses TRBV6-5 with TRBJ1-2, with TRBD1 matching over 8 bases. V was clipped by 7 bases and J by 6 bases; unmatched bases: 10. Germline lookup yields CDR1 MNHEY and CDR2 SVGAGI. This CDR3 has 14 amino acids. The CDR3 spells CASTAGGLGDGYTF. CDR3 in DNA: TGTGCCAGCACCGCAGGGGGCTTAGGAGATGGCTACACCTTC.

In its sample, this clone was seen a few times. Here the CDR3 reads CASSLDVTGGYTF. For the CDR3, the DNA is TGCGCCAGCAGCTTGGATGTGACAGGAGGCTACACCTTC. The J gene is TRBJ1-2, the V gene TRBV5-1, with D tentatively TRBD1 (6 bases). The CDR3 covers 13 residues. Germline CDR1 reads SGHRS; CDR2 reads YFSETQ. With 0 bases removed from V and 8 bases from J, the gap between germline ends came to 11 bases.

The chain recombines TRBV7-8 with TRBJ2-7; the match to TRBD1 covers 8 bases. V lost 5 bases to trimming and J lost 5 bases; unmatched junction nucleotides: 11. Germline values: CDR1 SGHVS, CDR2 FQNEAQ. This CDR3 is built from 15 residues. The CDR3 here is CASSPGQGGMDEQYF. DNA of the CDR3: TGTGCCAGCAGCCCCGGACAGGGAGGAATGGACGAGCAGTACTTC.

The J gene is TRBJ1-5, the V gene TRBV5-1; no clear D. From germline, CDR1 is SGHRS and CDR2 YFSETQ. Trimming removed 0 bases from V and 0 bases from J, with 7 bases in between. CDR3 length equals 15 residues. The CDR3 DNA sequence: TGCGCCAGCAGCTTGGACGGGAGTAGCAATCAGCCCCAGCATTTT. Translated, it gives CASSLDGSSNQPQHF.

The chain recombines TRBV7-8 with TRBJ1-6; D unclear. Germline-derived CDR1 and CDR2 are SGHVS and FQNEAQ. CDR3 length equals 14 residues. Trimming removed 7 bases at V and 7 bases at J, with 14 bases between. CDR3 nucleotide sequence: TGTGCCAGCACGGGAGGGCAGACCAATTCACCCCTCCACTTT. It yields the protein CASTGGQTNSPLHF. The full variable domain, rest sourced from reference TRBV7-8 and TRBJ1-6, is GAGVSQSPRYKVAKRGQDVALRCDPISGHVSLFWYQQALGQGPEFLTYFQNEAQLDKSGLPSDRFFAERPEGSVSTLKIQRTQQEDSAVYLCASTGGQTNSPLHFGNGTRLTVT.

The chain is built from TRBV27 and TRBJ2-3; D is uncertain. This CDR3 has 12 residues. Germline V gene data show CDR1 as MNHEY and CDR2 as SMNVEV (reference sequence). The V end was cut by 5 bases, the J end by 3 bases, with 6 bases between. The CDR3 nucleotides read TGTGCCAGCAGTGAGAGGACAGATACGCAGTATTTT. The encoded protein is CASSERTDTQYF.

The count of this clone is one. This chain connects TRBV2 to TRBJ1-1; 10 bases map to TRBD1. Unmatched junction bases numbered 4, after V lost 5 bases and J lost 4 bases. Germline CDR1 reads SNHLY; CDR2 reads FYNNEI. This CDR3 has 14 amino acids. The DNA of the CDR3 is TGTGCCAGCAGTCCCCGGACAGGGGGCACTGAAGCTTTCTTT. This gives the protein CASSPRTGGTEAFF. Filled out from reference TRBV2 and TRBJ1-1, the complete variable domain reads EPEVTQTPSHQVTQMGQEVILRCVPISNHLYFYWYRQILGQKVEFLVSFYNNEISEKSEIFDDQFSVERPDGSNFTLKIRSTKLEDSAMYFCASSPRTGGTEAFFGQGTRLTVV.

The chain couples TRBV9 to TRBJ1-5; D perhaps matches TRBD1 (5 bases). Germline CDR1 reads SGDLS; CDR2 reads YYNGEE. The CDR3 spans 13 residues. The CDR3, as DNA: TGTGCTTCGGGTTCCACGGGGGGTCAGCCCCAGCATTTT. This gives the protein CASGSTGGQPQHF. The variable domain in full, completed from reference TRBV9 and TRBJ1-5, reads DSGVTQTPKHLITATGQRVTLRCSPRSGDLSVYWYQQSLDQGLQFLIQYYNGEERAKGNILERFSAQQFPDLHSELNLSSLELGDSALYFCASGSTGGQPQHFGDGTRLSIL.

J is TRBJ2-6 and V is TRBV5-6; maybe TRBD1 (5 bases). The CDR3 has 17 residues. Germline values: CDR1 SGHDT, CDR2 YYEEEE. V lost 4 bases, J lost 0 bases, and 14 bases lay in between. CDR3 in DNA: TGTGCCAGCAGCCCTTTCTCAGGGTCCTCTGGGGCCAACGTCCTGACTTTC. Translation: CASSPFSGSSGANVLTF.

The chain uses TRBV3-1 (or the pseudogene TRBV3-2) and TRBJ1-2; possibly TRBD1 for D (5 bases). The V end was cut by 8 bases, the J end by 8 bases, with 18 bases between. Germline-derived CDR1 and CDR2 are LGHDT and YNNKEL (reference sequence). This CDR3 is built from 13 residues. The DNA for the CDR3 is TGTGCCAGCGGGGAGGCAGGGTATTTCGGCTACACCTTC. This encodes CASGEAGYFGYTF.

The rearrangement uses TRBV7-9 and TRBJ2-7; weak D call: TRBD1 (7 bases). Trimming took 3 bases from V and 13 from J, leaving 13 bases between them. This CDR3 is 11 amino acids long. Germline CDR1 SEHNR, CDR2 FQNEAQ (reference sequence). The CDR3 is CASSLGGQTYF. The CDR3 DNA is TGTGCCAGCAGCTTGGGGGGACAGACTTACTTC. The variable domain in full, with the rest retrieved from reference TRBV7-9 and TRBJ2-7, is DTGVSQNPRHKITKRGQNVTFRCDPISEHNRLYWYRQTLGQGPEFLTYFQNEAQLEKSRLLSDRFSAERPKGSFSTLEIQRTEQGDSAMYLCASSLGGQTYFGPGTRLTVT.

The J gene is TRBJ1-1, the V gene TRBV12-5; 10 positions agree with TRBD1. Germline V CDR1 and CDR2: LGHNT, FRNRAP. The CDR3 is 14 residues long. The V segment lost 6 bases and the J segment 3 bases; nucleotides outside the gene matches: 4. In DNA, the CDR3 is TGTGCTAGTGGACTCGGGACAGGGGACACTGAAGCTTTCTTT. This gives the protein CASGLGTGDTEAFF.

This clone was counted a single time. The genes are TRBV5-8 and TRBJ2-7; tentative D call: TRBD1 (6 bases). The germline CDR1 and CDR2 sequences are SGHTS and YDEGEE. With 2 bases removed from V and 0 bases from J, the gap between germline ends came to 15 bases. The CDR3 consists of 16 residues. CDR3 in amino acids: CASSFSGQLASYEQYF. In DNA form, the CDR3 reads TGTGCCAGCAGCTTCTCTGGACAGCTGGCCTCCTACGAGCAGTACTTC.

The V call is TRBV10-1, the J call TRBJ2-2, with 9 positions matching TRBD1. The CDR3 is 12 residues long. Germline CDR1 reads WNHNN; CDR2 reads SYGVQD (reference sequence). V shed 8 bases and J 8 bases; nucleotides not matched to a gene: 3. Here the CDR3 reads CASGDRVGELFF. For the CDR3, the DNA is TGCGCCAGCGGGGACAGGGTAGGGGAGCTGTTTTTT.

The rearrangement uses TRBV5-1 and TRBJ1-2, with 8 bases that match TRBD1. The V segment lost 10 bases and the J segment 2 bases; nucleotides outside the gene matches: 10. The CDR3 loop spans 14 amino acids. Germline V gene data show CDR1 as SGHRS and CDR2 as YFSETQ. CDR3 sequence: CASKGAGGNYGYTF. CDR3 nucleotides: TGCGCCTCAAAGGGGGCAGGGGGCAACTATGGCTACACCTTC.

This sequence joins TRBV23-1 and TRBJ1-5, with a possible D match to TRBD1 (6 bases). TRBV23-1 is placed among ORFs of uncertain function. V shed 0 bases and J shed 6 bases, with 15 bases lying between them. This CDR3 comprises 16 residues. Written as DNA, the CDR3 is TGCGCCAGCAGTCAATCGAGGGGCAGGGGAAGTCAGCCCCAGCATTTT. Translating it yields CASSQSRGRGSQPQHF.

This sequence joins TRBV10-3 and TRBJ1-2, with 12 bases aligning to TRBD1. CDR3 length equals 15 residues. Germline CDR1 and CDR2: ENHRY and SYGVKD. The trim removed 3 bases at V and 7 bases at J, leaving 6 bases unmatched. The CDR3 is CAISDPGQGAVGYTF. The CDR3 region has the DNA TGTGCCATCAGTGACCCGGGACAGGGGGCGGTTGGCTACACCTTC.

The chain couples TRBV2 to TRBJ1-2; D not certain. Germline loops: CDR1 SNHLY, CDR2 FYNNEI. V gave up 7 bases and J gave up 3 bases, with 15 bases separating them. The CDR3 has 14 residues. CDR3: CASKPGFPDYGYTF. Written as DNA, the CDR3 is TGTGCCAGCAAACCGGGTTTCCCTGACTATGGCTACACCTTC.

The chain has TRBV12-1 and TRBJ1-2. TRBV12-1 is shown as a pseudogene. This CDR3 contains 10 residues. The CDR3, as DNA: TGTGCCAGCACCCCTAGTGGCTACACCTTC. Protein product: CASTPSGYTF.

The chain combines TRBV20-1 with TRBJ1-2; TRBD1 agrees at 9 bases. Germline CDR1 and CDR2: DFQATT and SNEGSKA (reference sequence). The CDR3 is 11 residues long. CDR3 loop: CSTGGWYGYTF. In nucleotides, the CDR3 is TGCAGCACAGGGGGCTGGTATGGCTACACCTTC.

The chain joins TRBV27 to TRBJ1-2, with D unresolved. This CDR3 is built from 16 residues. Looked up from germline, CDR1 is MNHEY and CDR2 is SMNVEV (reference sequence). V was clipped by 2 bases and J by 2 bases, with 15 bases between them. DNA of the CDR3: TGTGCCAGCAGTTTAATATCCGAGCCTTCGAACTATGGCTACACCTTC. This translates into CASSLISEPSNYGYTF.

The V call is TRBV19, the J call TRBJ1-2, with 8 bases that match TRBD1. Germline V lookup: CDR1 LNHDA, CDR2 SQIVND (reference sequence). With V trimmed by 2 bases and J by 6 bases, 2 bases remained unmatched. The CDR3 contains 13 residues. This CDR3 reads CASSIKDRDGYTF. The CDR3 region has the DNA TGTGCCAGTAGTATAAAGGACAGGGATGGCTACACCTTC.

The chain combines TRBV30 with TRBJ1-4; a possible D gene is TRBD1 (6 bases). The CDR3 is made up of 12 amino acids. V was shortened by 4 bases and J by 8 bases, with 11 bases between the two germline ends. In germline, CDR1 is GTSNPN, CDR2 SVGIG (reference sequence). CDR3 region: CAWNREGEKLFF. CDR3 nucleotides: TGTGCCTGGAACAGGGAAGGAGAAAAACTGTTTTTT.

The CDR3 coding sequence is TGTGCCAGCAGCCTAGGACAGCTACTCTCTGGGGCCAACGTCCTGACTTTC. Protein product: CASSLGQLLSGANVLTF. This chain links TRBV5-6 with TRBJ2-6; possible D gene TRBD1, 6 bases. Germline V gene sequence: CDR1 SGHDT, CDR2 YYEEEE. Trimming shortened V by 4 bases and J by 0 bases, and 14 bases separated the two germline ends. This CDR3 is built from 17 residues.

The chain carries TRBV12-3 or TRBV12-4 and TRBJ1-5; D unclear. V lost 3 bases to trimming and J lost 4 bases, with 4 bases between them. CDR3 length equals 12 residues. The DNA for the CDR3 is TGTGCCAGCAGTTTCGCGAATCAGCCCCAGCATTTT. Its protein product is CASSFANQPQHF.

The V call is TRBV12-3 or TRBV12-4, the J call TRBJ2-7; 8 bases are a match to TRBD2. This CDR3 is built from 12 residues. V shed 6 bases and J 10 bases; nucleotides not matched to a gene: 8. In DNA form, the CDR3 reads TGTGCCAGCAGCCCCATGCGGGGGGCCCAGTACTTC. Translation gives CASSPMRGAQYF.

The chain links TRBV19 to TRBJ1-5; a weak D match, TRBD1 (5 bases). Trimming stripped 6 bases from V and 2 bases from J, with 14 bases between. The CDR3 is 15 amino acids. The germline gives CDR1 LNHDA, CDR2 SQIVND (reference sequence). The CDR3 spells CASSMGLLGNQPQHF. As DNA, the CDR3 is TGTGCCAGTAGCATGGGACTTCTCGGCAATCAGCCCCAGCATTTT. The variable domain in full, completed from reference TRBV19 and TRBJ1-5, reads DGGITQSPKYLFRKEGQNVTLSCEQNLNHDAMYWYRQDPGQGLRLIYYSQIVNDFQKGDIAEGYSVSREKKESFPLTVTSAQKNPTAFYLCASSMGLLGNQPQHFGDGTRLSIL.